This T cell receptor (beta chain) comes out of a study of blood T cell repertoires in COVID-19. Study overall: Nucleic acid was either cDNA or gDNA, and it came from T cells, B-cell-depleted T cells, or PBMCs.

In the source study's methods: The assay estimated nucleated cells by amplifying reference gene primers. Assay used: immunoSEQ multiplex PCR; TCRdb lists only in-frame clones, some missing. Clonal size and the V and J genes are those of that table, whereas D and trimming came from the DNA. The table shows under 150,000 clones, with about nine tenths occurring only once. Germline V gene data show CDR1 as SGHTS and CDR2 as YDEGEE. This CDR3 contains 11 residues. V was trimmed by 3 bases and J by 4 bases, leaving 5 bases between them. The rearrangement uses TRBV5-8 and TRBJ2-7; D ambiguous. This receptor was obtained from a human donor in a cohort sampled during active COVID-19. The sequenced sample was peripheral blood. CDR3 sequence (DNA): TGTGCCAGCAGCTCCTTGTACGAGCAGTACTTC. This encodes CASSSLYEQYF. The entire variable domain, with the rest obtained from reference TRBV5-8 and TRBJ2-7, is as follows: EAGVTQSPTHLIKTRGQQATLRCSPISGHTSVYWYQQALGLGLQFLLWYDEGEERNRGNFPPRFSGRQFPNYSSELNVNALELEDSALYLCASSSLYEQYFGPGTRLTVT.